The entry that follows covers one T cell receptor (beta chain) sequence. Antigen: not known. This sample was taken from a study of Graves' ophthalmopathy and Graves' hyperthyroidism. Study-level background: Hyperthyroidism was classified as stable if no ophthalmopathy occurred within 18 months of follow-up.

Hyperthyroidism patients were newly diagnosed, ill under 2 months, and aged 18 to 65 years. Study results and limitations: In blood appeared most of the expanded thyroid clonotypes whose frequency exceeded 0.001. Ophthalmopathy progression predictions by the model showed nearly 75% specificity and 60% to 71% sensitivity.

CDR3 length: 16 amino acids. Trimming removed 6 bases from V and 4 bases from J; junction bases left unmatched: 11. For repertoire sequencing, the TCR beta CDR3 regions were amplified from RNA transcripts. An initial RT-PCR round employing HTBI primers preceded a second-round multiplex PCR. Each CDR3 protein is one row after TCRdb ran MiXCR on the multiplex PCR reads. The sample comprises a few hundred thousand distinct CDR3 sequences, less than 40% of which are singletons, and about 4.6% rests with the top ten. Sequencing was done on a sample of peripheral blood or thyroid tissue (not recorded which). The chain uses TRBV12-3 or TRBV12-4 and TRBJ1-5; TRBD1 agrees at 8 bases. The receptor's source is an adult man with Graves' hyperthyroidism. The DNA of the CDR3 is TGTGCCAGCAGCCAACAGGGGGGGGGCAGAAATCAGCCCCAGCATTTT. It is translated as CASSQQGGGRNQPQHF.